This TCR beta chain originates from a study of CD8+ T cells in alopecia areata. cDNA prepared by RNA extraction and subsequent reverse transcription served as the template for sequencing. Clones were sequenced by immunoSEQ multiplex PCR, and TCRdb holds only the in-frame ones, with some missing. Of 130,000 or so clones listed, approximately 60% were seen once; the top ten hold more than 5.5%. Sample treatment: oral pan-JAK inhibitor, 5-10 mg twice daily. Germline lookup yields CDR1 SGHDT and CDR2 YYEEEE. The CDR3 totals 18 residues. V gave up 4 bases and J gave up 4 bases; unmatched junction bases: 14.

Sequencing was performed on CD4+ T cells sorted from blood, taken at week 4, from a patient treated with tofacitinib. This clonotype was sampled from a human donor with alopecia areata. This rearrangement joins TRBV5-6 to TRBJ2-2; 9 bases line up with TRBD2. The CDR3 coding sequence is TGTGCCAGCAGCGCCGACCTAAGACTAGCGGCGGCCACCGGGGAGCTGTTTTTT. It specifies CASSADLRLAAATGELFF.